A single sample is the source of the 17 T cell receptor beta chains below, sequenced in a study of control samples from healthy donors and cancer patients. Libraries were prepared by immunoSEQ multiplex PCR; TCRdb keeps only in-frame clonotypes and omits some of them. In the table there are 170,000 or so clones, approximately 92% of which are singletons. Material: blood. These TCRs come from a man between 18 and 35 years old in good health.

On this clone itself: Other nucleotide sequences from this sample produce the same CDR3. The chain employs TRBV3-1 (or the pseudogene TRBV3-2) and TRBJ2-2; weak D call: TRBD2 (5 bases). V lost 4 bases and J lost 8, with 11 bases in between. The CDR3 length is 13 residues. The germline V gene encodes CDR1 LGHDT and CDR2 YNNKEL (reference sequence). The CDR3 DNA is TGTGCCAGCAGCCCCACGGGGTGGGGGGAGCTGTTTTTT. Amino acids: CASSPTGWGELFF.

The count of this clone is one. This chain connects TRBV29-1 to TRBJ1-3; D is unresolved. This CDR3 comprises 12 residues. The germline V gene has CDR1 SQVTM and CDR2 ANQGSEA. Trimming stripped 6 bases from V and 0 bases from J, with 6 bases between. The chain's CDR3 is CSVGSSGNTIYF. CDR3 nucleotides: TGCAGCGTCGGCAGCTCTGGAAACACCATATATTTT.

The chain links TRBV5-1 to TRBJ1-1; 9 nucleotides match TRBD1. The CDR3 loop spans 14 amino acids. CDR1 and CDR2 from the germline V gene are SGHRS and YFSETQ. The ends lost 1 base at V and 6 bases at J; junction bases unmatched: 4. The CDR3 spells CASSLNGDRAEAFF. The CDR3 DNA sequence: TGCGCCAGCAGCTTGAATGGGGACAGGGCTGAAGCTTTCTTT.

V gene TRBV19 combines with J gene TRBJ1-5; 8 positions match TRBD1. With V trimmed by 3 bases and J by 6 bases, 10 bases remained unmatched. This CDR3 is built from 16 residues. Germline values: CDR1 LNHDA, CDR2 SQIVND (reference sequence). CDR3 in amino acids: CASSMLRTGIIQPQHF. CDR3 nucleotide sequence: TGTGCCAGTAGTATGTTGAGGACAGGGATTATTCAGCCCCAGCATTTT.

The chain couples TRBV3-1 (or the pseudogene TRBV3-2) to TRBJ1-1; D not resolved. The V end lost 4 bases, the J end lost 0 bases, and 12 bases lay between the germline ends. CDR1 LGHDT and CDR2 YNNKEL come from the germline V gene (reference sequence). The CDR3 totals 15 residues. The CDR3 DNA reads TGTGCCAGCAGCCCTCGGTCGGTTATGAACACTGAAGCTTTCTTT. Translation gives CASSPRSVMNTEAFF.

The chain couples TRBV5-6 to TRBJ2-6; D ambiguous. Germline V gene data show CDR1 as SGHDT and CDR2 as YYEEEE. CDR3 length: 13 amino acids. The V end was cut by 3 bases, the J end by 3 bases, with 4 bases between. The CDR3 nucleotides are TGTGCCAGCAGCTACCGTGGGGCCAACGTCCTGACTTTC. It translates to CASSYRGANVLTF.

A single count supports this clone. The chain has TRBV7-2 and TRBJ1-2; 7 nucleotides align to TRBD1. The CDR3 contains 14 residues. V was clipped by 5 bases and J by 0 bases; unmatched bases: 3. Germline V gives CDR1 SGHTA, CDR2 FQGNSA. DNA of the CDR3: TGTGCCAGCAGCCGGGACAGATCTAACTATGGCTACACCTTC. It translates to CASSRDRSNYGYTF.

The chain carries TRBV18 and TRBJ1-1; possible D gene TRBD1, 6 bases. The length of the CDR3 is 16 residues. Germline lookup yields CDR1 KGHSH and CDR2 LQKENI. Trimming removed 3 bases from V and 5 bases from J, with 19 bases in between. In DNA form, the CDR3 reads TGTGCCAGCTCACCTGTAGGGGGAGAAGATCGGACTGAAGCTTTCTTT. Translated, it gives CASSPVGGEDRTEAFF.

The chain joins TRBV5-1 to TRBJ2-2; no clear D gene. V lost 1 base and J lost 1, with 5 bases in between. The CDR3 sequence is 14 residues long. Germline assignment: CDR1 SGHRS and CDR2 YFSETQ. CDR3 DNA sequence: TGCGCCAGCAGCTTGACAGAGAACACCGGGGAGCTGTTTTTT. This gives the protein CASSLTENTGELFF. The full variable domain, with the rest looked up from reference TRBV5-1 and TRBJ2-2, is KAGVTQTPRYLIKTRGQQVTLSCSPISGHRSVSWYQQTPGQGLQFLFEYFSETQRNKGNFPGRFSGRQFSNSRSEMNVSTLELGDSALYLCASSLTENTGELFFGEGSRLTVL.

Only a few counts were recorded for this clone. The genes are TRBV2 and TRBJ1-5, with 8 bases fitting TRBD1. The CDR3 runs 17 residues. Losses at the gene ends were 4 bases for V and 2 bases for J; bases not matched to a gene: 10. CDR1 is SNHLY and CDR2 is FYNNEI in the germline V gene. The CDR3 DNA is TGTGCCAGCAGTGTACAACTGACAGGGGTTGGCAATCAGCCCCAGCATTTT. Protein: CASSVQLTGVGNQPQHF.

The chain combines TRBV27 with TRBJ2-7, with 8 bases fitting TRBD2. J gave up 7 bases and V 1 base, and 9 bases lay outside the gene matches. CDR1 is MNHEY, CDR2 SMNVEV, per germline (reference sequence). CDR3 length equals 15 residues. The DNA for the CDR3 is TGTGCCAGCAGTTTATGGGGCGGGGGGCAGGGAGAGCAGTACTTC. Amino acids: CASSLWGGGQGEQYF.

The chain recombines TRBV6-5 with TRBJ1-1; D gene uncertain. The CDR3 is 12 residues long. Per the germline V gene, CDR1 is MNHEY and CDR2 is SVGAGI. Trimming removed 8 bases from V and 1 base from J, with 8 bases in between. CDR3 residues: CASSRGNTEAFF. CDR3 sequence (DNA): TGTGCCAGCTCGAGAGGGAACACTGAAGCTTTCTTT.

This chain links TRBV2 with TRBJ1-5; 9 nucleotides match TRBD1. The CDR3 totals 14 residues. Germline loops: CDR1 SNHLY, CDR2 FYNNEI. V shed 4 bases and J 5 bases; nucleotides not matched to a gene: 3. CDR3 protein: CASSGWTGDQPQHF. CDR3 DNA sequence: TGTGCCAGCAGTGGCTGGACAGGGGATCAGCCCCAGCATTTT.

The genes are TRBV6-5 and TRBJ1-6, with TRBD1 matching 10 bases. Germline V lookup: CDR1 MNHEY, CDR2 SVGAGI. This CDR3 has 14 residues. V trimming: 6 bases; J trimming: 7 bases; junction bases outside the gene matches: 3. The CDR3 DNA sequence: TGTGCCAGCAGGCCGGGACAGGGGAATTCACCCCTCCACTTT. Translating gives CASRPGQGNSPLHF.

The chain uses TRBV5-5 and TRBJ2-7, with 10 nucleotides matching TRBD2. CDR1 SGHKS and CDR2 YYEKEE come from the germline V gene (reference sequence). The CDR3 has 14 residues. The J segment lost 10 bases and the V segment lost 2 bases, leaving 9 bases of the junction unmatched. CDR3 sequence: CASSLGLAAVKQYF. In DNA, the CDR3 is TGTGCCAGCAGCTTAGGACTAGCGGCGGTGAAACAGTACTTC.

This clone was counted once. The chain combines TRBV6-1 with TRBJ2-5; D gene unclear. Deletions cut 2 bases from V and 5 bases from J, with 15 bases between. This CDR3 has 15 amino acids. Per germline, CDR1 MNHNS and CDR2 SASEGT. The CDR3 spells CASSEYRLVTETQYF. In DNA form, the CDR3 reads TGTGCCAGCAGTGAATATCGGCTAGTAACCGAGACCCAGTACTTC.

This chain connects TRBV24-1 to TRBJ2-3; D unclear. Deletions cut 1 base from V and 11 bases from J, with 15 bases between. The germline V gene has CDR1 KGHDR and CDR2 SFDVKD. This CDR3 comprises 14 residues. The CDR3 reads CATSDLPAGNRQYF. In nucleotides, the CDR3 is TGTGCCACCAGTGATTTACCGGCTGGTAACAGGCAGTATTTT.